The 18 T cell receptor beta chains below all came from one sample that was sequenced in a study of CXCR3-negative and CXCR3-positive naive CD8 T cells. The authors prepared UMI-labeled TRB cDNA libraries by 5' RACE. Using the 5' RACE reads, TCRdb records one entry per CDR3 protein without DNA. The repertoire table contains more than 50,000 distinct CDR3 sequences. Sequencing used naive CXCR3- CD8+ T cells from blood. This sample's subset: CD45RO-CCR7+CD27+CD95- naive CD8+ T cells lacking CXCR3 (TNR3-). All receptors derive from a human donor in good health. Some clones in this sample may be carry-over from other donors' samples.

The V call is TRBV7-6, the J call TRBJ2-5. CDR3 length: 12 amino acids. Germline-derived CDR1 and CDR2 are SGHVS and FNYEAQ. CDR3 region: CASSLPGETQYF.

The CDR3 protein is CSVISSESGEQYF. This chain joins TRBV29-1 and TRBJ2-7. Looked up from germline, CDR1 is SQVTM and CDR2 is ANQGSEA. The CDR3 runs to 13 residues.

The chain employs TRBV6-4 and TRBJ2-3; there is no DNA to check the TCRdb D call of TRBD2. From germline, CDR1 is MRHNA and CDR2 SNTAGT. The CDR3 is made up of 16 amino acids. The chain's CDR3 is CASSDSQAGGPDTQYF.

V is TRBV5-1 and J is TRBJ2-7; TCRdb proposes TRBD1, but this gene call is untestable without DNA. Per the germline V gene, CDR1 is SGHRS and CDR2 is YFSETQ. The CDR3 is made up of 15 amino acids. The CDR3 spells CASRSTWDRNYEQYF.

V usage is TRBV9 and J usage is TRBJ2-1; TCRdb names TRBD1, which stays unverified in the absence of DNA. This CDR3 spans 18 amino acids. Looked up from germline, CDR1 is SGDLS and CDR2 is YYNGEE. The CDR3 region is CASSGFIARRGAEDEQFF.

The genes are TRBV7-9 and TRBJ2-1; there is no DNA to check the TCRdb D call of TRBD2. Germline V gene data show CDR1 as SEHNR and CDR2 as FQNEAQ (reference sequence). This CDR3 spans 14 amino acids. This CDR3 is CASSGGLAGERQFF. The full variable domain, in which reference TRBV7-9 and TRBJ2-1 provide the parts outside the CDR3, is DTGVSQNPRHKITKRGQNVTFRCDPISEHNRLYWYRQTLGQGPEFLTYFQNEAQLEKSRLLSDRFSAERPKGSFSTLEIQRTEQGDSAMYLCASSGGLAGERQFFGPGTRLTVL.

This CDR3 is CASSQVTPSGATDTIYF. The chain couples TRBV4-3 to TRBJ1-3; the TRBD1 assignment by TCRdb is unverifiable without DNA. Germline lookup yields CDR1 LGHNA and CDR2 YSLEER. This CDR3 is 17 amino acids long.

The chain couples TRBV6-2 or TRBV6-3 to TRBJ2-3; TCRdb names TRBD2, which stays unverified in the absence of DNA. The V gene's germline CDR1 is MNHEY and CDR2 SVGEGT. This CDR3 is 17 amino acids long. The CDR3 region is CASSYSTLAGVPDTQYF.

The chain couples TRBV29-1 to TRBJ1-1; TCRdb's D gene call, TRBD1, goes unchecked for lack of DNA. The length of the CDR3 is 11 residues. CDR1 is SQVTM and CDR2 is ANQGSEA in the germline V gene. The CDR3 loop is CSVRGETEAFF.

V gene TRBV27 combines with J gene TRBJ2-7; the D call of TRBD2 rests on TCRdb alone, since no DNA is present to check it. CDR3 length: 14 residues. Germline lookup yields CDR1 MNHEY and CDR2 SMNVEV (reference sequence). This chain's CDR3 is CASSAGLEGHEQYF.

The chain couples TRBV20-1 to TRBJ2-7. Germline V gene data show CDR1 as DFQATT and CDR2 as SNEGSKA (reference sequence). The CDR3 is made up of 13 amino acids. CDR3 region: CSAISILSYEQYF.

The genes are TRBV7-9 and TRBJ2-7; the D call from TCRdb, TRBD1, cannot be confirmed without DNA. Germline V gives CDR1 SEHNR, CDR2 FQNEAQ (reference sequence). CDR3 length equals 13 residues. The CDR3 sequence is CASTGTGFYEQYF.

The chain combines TRBV28 with TRBJ2-7; there is no DNA to check the TCRdb D call of TRBD1. The CDR3 loop spans 14 amino acids. Germline values: CDR1 MDHEN, CDR2 SYDVKM. The CDR3 spells CASSFRTEVNEQYF.

The chain couples TRBV12-3 or TRBV12-4 to TRBJ2-7; TCRdb indicates TRBD1, and absent DNA this call remains unverified. This CDR3 region has 12 residues. The CDR3 region is CASTAGTTRQYF.

The genes are TRBV7-9 and TRBJ2-3. The CDR3 sequence is 14 residues long. CDR1 is SEHNR and CDR2 is FQNEAQ in the germline V gene (reference sequence). CDR3 region: CASSGRGYSDTQYF.

The chain links TRBV18 to TRBJ2-2; TCRdb reports TRBD1, a call that lacks DNA to check it against. The CDR3 contains 16 residues. Germline-derived CDR1 and CDR2 are KGHSH and LQKENI. The CDR3 sequence: CASSPPAGPNTGELFF. The variable domain in full, completed from reference TRBV18 and TRBJ2-2, reads NAGVMQNPRHLVRRRGQEARLRCSPMKGHSHVYWYRQLPEEGLKFMVYLQKENIIDESGMPKERFSAEFPKEGPSILRIQQVVRGDSAAYFCASSPPAGPNTGELFFGEGSRLTVL.

The chain links TRBV11-3 to TRBJ1-2; no DNA is available, so the TRBD1 call from TCRdb remains unchecked. This CDR3 has 16 amino acids. Germline assignment: CDR1 SGHNT and CDR2 YENEEA. The chain's CDR3 is CASSPIRGFGDYGYTF.

The chain has TRBV29-1 and TRBJ2-2; TCRdb reports TRBD1, a call that lacks DNA to check it against. Looked up from germline, CDR1 is SQVTM and CDR2 is ANQGSEA. This CDR3 is built from 13 residues. The CDR3 sequence: CSVEMGAPGELFF.